The 26 T cell receptor beta chains given below trace back to one sample, sequenced in a study of shared clonotypes between healthy human individuals. Clones were read by immunoSEQ multiplex PCR, and TCRdb kept only the in-frame ones, dropping some. The sample shows under 600,000 clones, almost 97% of them seen only once. Sequenced sample: naive CD4+ T cells sorted from blood. Described subset: CD45RA+ positively selected. Source of these receptors: a woman aged 25 to 45 in good health.

The chain combines TRBV7-2 with TRBJ2-3; 10 bases align to TRBD2. Germline V gives CDR1 SGHTA, CDR2 FQGNSA. V lost 2 bases, J lost 4 bases, and 6 bases stayed unmatched. This CDR3 is 16 amino acids long. The CDR3 spells CASSLRLAGAPDTQYF. CDR3 in DNA: TGTGCCAGCAGCTTACGGCTAGCGGGAGCTCCAGATACGCAGTATTTT.

The chain has TRBV30 and TRBJ1-5; possible D gene TRBD1, 5 bases. V lost 2 bases, J lost 5 bases, and 7 bases lay in between. The CDR3 totals 12 residues. The germline CDR1 and CDR2 sequences are GTSNPN and SVGIG (reference sequence). The CDR3: CAWSRGHQPQHF. DNA of the CDR3: TGTGCCTGGAGTAGGGGCCATCAGCCCCAGCATTTT.

The chain recombines TRBV25-1 with TRBJ2-3, with 8 bases that match TRBD1. V lost 6 bases to trimming and J lost 0 bases; unmatched junction nucleotides: 5. The CDR3 covers 15 residues. Germline V gene data show CDR1 as MGHDK and CDR2 as SYGVNS. CDR3 in amino acids: CASSPTGGSTDTQYF. CDR3 in DNA: TGTGCCAGCAGCCCCACAGGGGGTAGCACAGATACGCAGTATTTT.

This chain links TRBV7-2 with TRBJ2-2, with 8 bases identical to TRBD2. CDR1 is SGHTA and CDR2 is FQGNSA in the germline V gene. The ends lost 0 bases at V and 5 bases at J; junction bases unmatched: 5. This CDR3 has 16 amino acids. Here the CDR3 reads CASSLAVAGQTGELFF. The CDR3 DNA sequence: TGTGCCAGCAGCTTAGCGGTAGCGGGGCAGACCGGGGAGCTGTTTTTT.

This chain uses TRBV28 with TRBJ2-6, with D unclear. The CDR3 loop spans 15 amino acids. The V gene lost 4 bases and the J gene lost 0 bases, with 7 bases spanning the gap. The germline CDR1 and CDR2 sequences are MDHEN and SYDVKM. The CDR3 loop is CASSSFTSGANVLTF. For the CDR3, the DNA is TGTGCCAGCAGTTCCTTCACCTCTGGGGCCAACGTCCTGACTTTC.

The V gene is TRBV5-1, the J gene TRBJ2-5; weak D call: TRBD2 (6 bases). The CDR3 spans 16 residues. V shed 2 bases and J shed 1 base, with 15 bases lying between them. The germline V gene encodes CDR1 SGHRS and CDR2 YFSETQ. The CDR3 region has the DNA TGCGCCAGCAGCTTTTCGGCCGGGAGCATCCAAGAGACCCAGTACTTC. It is translated as CASSFSAGSIQETQYF.

This clone has a single count. The chain joins TRBV2 to TRBJ2-5, with unresolved D. The J call may be incorrect, as the DNA end agrees better with TRBJ2-7. The CDR3 loop spans 15 amino acids. Germline-derived CDR1 and CDR2 are SNHLY and FYNNEI. This CDR3 reads CASSEGLVSGYEQYF. The CDR3 DNA follows: TGTGCCAGCAGTGAAGGCCTAGTGTCTGGCTACGAGCAGTACTTC.

This chain uses TRBV11-2 with TRBJ1-4, with D unresolved. The CDR3 contains 17 residues. Trimming took 2 bases from V and 3 from J, leaving 16 bases between them. CDR1 and CDR2 (germline): SGHAT, FQNNGV. The CDR3 nucleotides read TGTGCCAGCAGCTTAATCGCGCCCTTTAATTCTAATGAAAAACTGTTTTTT. It codes for CASSLIAPFNSNEKLFF. Using reference TRBV11-2 and TRBJ1-4 for the parts outside the CDR3, the full variable domain is EAGVAQSPRYKIIEKRQSVAFWCNPISGHATLYWYQQILGQGPKLLIQFQNNGVVDDSQLPKDRFSAERLKGVDSTLKIQPAKLEDSAVYLCASSLIAPFNSNEKLFFGSGTQLSVL.

This CDR3 is CASSPGTTTYEQYF. In DNA form, the CDR3 reads TGTGCCAGCAGCCCCGGGACAACCACCTACGAGCAGTACTTC. The V and J genes are TRBV7-9 and TRBJ2-7, with D possibly TRBD1 on 6 matching bases. The V and J ends lost 5 bases and 2 bases respectively, with 13 bases between them. Germline CDR1 is SEHNR and CDR2 is FQNEAQ (reference sequence). CDR3 length equals 14 residues.

The CDR3 bases are TGTGCCAGCAGCTTAACCGGGGGAGGAAATGAAAAACTGTTTTTT. Its protein product is CASSLTGGGNEKLFF. The V call is TRBV7-3, the J call TRBJ1-4; the D gene is possibly TRBD1 (5 bases). V gave up 0 bases and J gave up 5 bases, with 10 bases separating them. From germline, CDR1 is SGHTA and CDR2 FQGTGA. The CDR3 sequence is 15 residues long.

The CDR3 DNA is TGCGCCAGCAGCCAAGCCGGGACAGGGGGTTGGGAGACCCAGTACTTC. It translates to CASSQAGTGGWETQYF. This sequence joins TRBV4-1 and TRBJ2-5; 11 nucleotides line up with TRBD1. Germline CDR1 reads MGHRA; CDR2 reads YSYEKL. The CDR3 loop spans 16 amino acids. V lost 1 base to trimming and J lost 5 bases; unmatched junction nucleotides: 6.

This chain links TRBV5-1 with TRBJ2-5; TRBD2 agrees at 10 bases. V trimming: 3 bases; J trimming: 2 bases; junction bases outside the gene matches: 4. This CDR3 spans 15 amino acids. Germline V gives CDR1 SGHRS, CDR2 YFSETQ. The CDR3 loop is CASSWTSGVQETQYF. CDR3 sequence (DNA): TGCGCCAGCAGCTGGACTAGCGGCGTTCAAGAGACCCAGTACTTC.

This clone was seen just once. The J gene is TRBJ2-7, the V gene TRBV18; 9 bases map to TRBD1. This CDR3 has 14 amino acids. Germline-derived CDR1 and CDR2 are KGHSH and LQKENI. Trimming at V came to 3 bases and at J to 7 bases, leaving 7 bases not matched to a gene. Here the CDR3 reads CASSPGTGRKEQYF. The CDR3 nucleotides are TGTGCCAGCTCACCCGGGACAGGGCGGAAGGAGCAGTACTTC.

This clone was counted a single time. The genes are TRBV29-1 and TRBJ2-1; perhaps TRBD2 as D (6 bases). This CDR3 region has 14 residues. The germline V gene has CDR1 SQVTM and CDR2 ANQGSEA. Deletions cut 6 bases from V and 0 bases from J, with 12 bases between. CDR3 sequence: CSVAGRSSYNEQFF. CDR3 sequence (DNA): TGCAGCGTGGCGGGACGTAGCTCCTACAATGAGCAGTTCTTC.

A single count supports this clone. The chain uses TRBV28 and TRBJ2-5, with D perhaps TRBD1 (5 bases). The ends were cut back, 5 bases at V and 6 bases at J, with 16 bases in the middle. The CDR3 has 14 amino acids. The germline gives CDR1 MDHEN, CDR2 SYDVKM. The CDR3: CASSTPQGRKTQYF. The CDR3 region has the DNA TGTGCCAGCAGTACCCCGCAGGGTAGAAAGACCCAGTACTTC.

V gene TRBV29-1 combines with J gene TRBJ1-2; D is unresolved. From germline, CDR1 is SQVTM and CDR2 ANQGSEA. Between the trimmed V and J ends, which lost 6 bases and 8 bases, there was a span of 13 bases. This CDR3 has 11 residues. The CDR3 bases are TGCAGCGTCGGACCGGGTCGGGGCTACACCTTC. Its translation: CSVGPGRGYTF.

The chain joins TRBV9 to TRBJ2-2; 8 bases map to TRBD2. Per the germline V gene, CDR1 is SGDLS and CDR2 is YYNGEE. The CDR3 extends over 17 amino acids. The V segment lost 0 bases and the J segment 1 base; nucleotides outside the gene matches: 5. The CDR3 here is CASSVVPSGRNTGELFF. DNA of the CDR3: TGTGCCAGCAGCGTAGTTCCCAGCGGGAGGAACACCGGGGAGCTGTTTTTT. Full variable domain (rest looked up from reference TRBV9 and TRBJ2-2): DSGVTQTPKHLITATGQRVTLRCSPRSGDLSVYWYQQSLDQGLQFLIQYYNGEERAKGNILERFSAQQFPDLHSELNLSSLELGDSALYFCASSVVPSGRNTGELFFGEGSRLTVL.

V and J are TRBV19 and TRBJ2-1; 10 bases agree with TRBD2. The germline V gene has CDR1 LNHDA and CDR2 SQIVND (reference sequence). V trimming: 2 bases; J trimming: 4 bases; junction bases outside the gene matches: 2. This CDR3 region has 15 residues. CDR3 in DNA: TGTGCCAGTAGTATACCGGGACTAGCGTACAATGAGCAGTTCTTC. Its protein is CASSIPGLAYNEQFF. The full variable domain, rest sourced from reference TRBV19 and TRBJ2-1, is DGGITQSPKYLFRKEGQNVTLSCEQNLNHDAMYWYRQDPGQGLRLIYYSQIVNDFQKGDIAEGYSVSREKKESFPLTVTSAQKNPTAFYLCASSIPGLAYNEQFFGPGTRLTVL.

The rearrangement uses TRBV5-4 and TRBJ2-1; 12 positions match TRBD2. CDR1 and CDR2 (germline): SGHNT, YYREEE (reference sequence). J was trimmed by 3 bases and V by 4 bases; bases with no gene match: 5. There are 16 residues in the CDR3. This chain's CDR3 is CASSPEGLAGYNEQFF. DNA of the CDR3: TGTGCCAGCAGCCCGGAGGGACTAGCGGGCTACAATGAGCAGTTCTTC.

The chain is built from TRBV6-6 and TRBJ2-7; 8 bases are a match to TRBD1. J lost 6 bases, V lost 0 bases, and 4 bases had no gene match. The CDR3 has 14 residues. Germline CDR1 is MNHNY and CDR2 is SVGAGI (reference sequence). The CDR3 nucleotides read TGTGCCAGCAGTTACTCCCCCGGGACAGGCGAGCAGTACTTC. It yields the protein CASSYSPGTGEQYF.

CDR3 amino acids: CASSSWSGANVLTF. DNA of the CDR3: TGTGCCAGCAGCTCCTGGTCTGGGGCCAACGTCCTGACTTTC. This chain joins TRBV2 and TRBJ2-6; D uncertain. Germline V gene sequence: CDR1 SNHLY, CDR2 FYNNEI. This CDR3 contains 14 residues. Trimming cost V 6 bases and J 1 base, with 7 bases left between them.

This chain uses TRBV14 with TRBJ1-2; 8 bases fit TRBD1. Germline V gene sequence: CDR1 SGHDN, CDR2 FVKESK. The CDR3 sequence is 16 residues long. The ends lost 3 bases at V and 3 bases at J; junction bases unmatched: 9. The CDR3 region has the DNA TGTGCCAGCAGCCAGCAGACAGGGGCCAGTTACTATGGCTACACCTTC. This translates into CASSQQTGASYYGYTF.

The genes are TRBV9 and TRBJ2-5, with 10 nucleotides matching TRBD2. Trimming removed 3 bases from V and 3 bases from J; junction bases left unmatched: 14. The CDR3 covers 18 residues. Germline V lookup: CDR1 SGDLS, CDR2 YYNGEE. CDR3 sequence: CASSADPTSGMREETQYF. The CDR3 DNA reads as TGTGCCAGCAGCGCGGACCCCACTAGCGGGATGAGAGAAGAGACCCAGTACTTC.

The genes are TRBV6-5 and TRBJ2-3; D possibly uses TRBD1 or TRBD2 (5 bases each). CDR1 and CDR2 (germline): MNHEY, SVGAGI. Trimming pared 4 bases from V and 5 bases from J, leaving 10 bases between. The CDR3 extends over 13 amino acids. The CDR3 DNA is TGTGCCAGCAGTTGGGGGAACAAAGATACGCAGTATTTT. This gives the protein CASSWGNKDTQYF.

The chain recombines TRBV7-8 with TRBJ2-1; TRBD2 agrees at 7 bases. Germline assignment: CDR1 SGHVS and CDR2 FQNEAQ. V gave up 4 bases and J gave up 0 bases; unmatched junction bases: 6. The length of the CDR3 is 16 residues. CDR3 protein: CASSSASGPSYNEQFF. In DNA form, the CDR3 reads TGTGCCAGCAGCTCTGCTAGCGGACCCTCCTACAATGAGCAGTTCTTC. Variable domain in full (rest from reference TRBV7-8 and TRBJ2-1): GAGVSQSPRYKVAKRGQDVALRCDPISGHVSLFWYQQALGQGPEFLTYFQNEAQLDKSGLPSDRFFAERPEGSVSTLKIQRTQQEDSAVYLCASSSASGPSYNEQFFGPGTRLTVL.

V gene TRBV18 combines with J gene TRBJ2-1, with 7 bases matching TRBD1. The V and J ends lost 5 bases and 15 bases, in that order; junction bases with no gene match: 7. CDR1 and CDR2 from the germline V gene are KGHSH and LQKENI. The CDR3 runs 11 residues. CDR3 DNA: TGTGCCAGCTCAGCAGACAGGGTGCGGTTCTTC. The encoded protein is CASSADRVRFF.